This paragraph covers one TCR beta chain sequence. Both 60 Vbeta primers and 13 Jbeta primers went into the PCR. Clones were sequenced by immunoSEQ multiplex PCR, and TCRdb holds only the in-frame ones, with some missing. This table has around 180,000 clones, 80% appearing once. This sample was taken from a study of cytomegalovirus exposure and HLA in healthy donors. The clonotype was recovered from a man aged 40-55 years in good health and CMV-seronegative. Sequencing input: PBMCs.

The CDR3 DNA reads TGCGCCAGCAGCCAAGATAGAGAGGCAGTTAGTGGAAACACCATATATTTT. Translation gives CASSQDREAVSGNTIYF. The rearrangement uses TRBV4-3 and TRBJ1-3; unclear D gene. The CDR3 sequence is 17 residues long. In germline, CDR1 is LGHNA, CDR2 YSLEER. V gave up 0 bases and J gave up 3 bases, with 15 bases separating them.